Listed here are 3 T cell receptor beta chains from one sample, sequenced in a study of beta chain features in type 1 diabetes. Study-wide findings and caveats: In every one of the four CD4+ subsets, TCRB CDR3s were moderately but significantly shorter in Type 1 diabetes patients.

Expressed TCRB transcripts got sequenced, as all isolated RNA was reverse transcribed. Method: immunoSEQ multiplex PCR; TCRdb's copy keeps in-frame clones and lacks some. Seen here are about 230,000 clones, approximately 16% observed once, and the top ten hold approximately 0.087%. No cognate antigen is known for these TCRs. Sequenced: naive CD4+ T cells from blood. These receptors all come from a man aged 30 to 39 with type 1 diabetes.

The chain joins TRBV4-3 to TRBJ2-1; tentatively, D is TRBD2 (6 bases). The V end lost 4 bases, the J end lost 8 bases, and 18 bases lay between the germline ends. CDR3 length: 15 residues. Looked up from germline, CDR1 is LGHNA and CDR2 is YSLEER. CDR3 nucleotide sequence: TGCGCCAGCAGCCGGAGGGCCGCAGGCGTAGATGAGCAGTTCTTC. Its protein product is CASSRRAAGVDEQFF.

The V and J genes are TRBV28 and TRBJ2-7; 9 bases are a match to TRBD2. Germline V CDR1 and CDR2: MDHEN, SYDVKM. J gave up 5 bases and V 7 bases, and 12 bases lay outside the gene matches. The CDR3 totals 15 residues. The CDR3 sequence is CASNTGASGTHEQYF. In DNA form, the CDR3 reads TGTGCCAGCAACACCGGGGCTAGCGGGACCCACGAGCAGTACTTC.

CDR3 residues: CASRQVNTGELFF. The CDR3, as DNA: TGTGCCAGTCGACAGGTGAACACCGGGGAGCTGTTTTTT. The genes are TRBV6-1 and TRBJ2-2, with D maybe TRBD1 (6 bases). The CDR3 consists of 13 residues. Germline assignment: CDR1 MNHNS and CDR2 SASEGT. Trimming took off 9 bases at V and 1 base at J, with 9 bases between the two ends.